Listed below are T cell receptor beta chains from one sample, sequenced in a study of T cells in Graves' hyperthyroidism and ophthalmopathy. TCRdb ran MiXCR on the multiplex PCR reads and lists one entry per CDR3 protein. The sample holds 700,000 or so distinct CDR3 sequences, around 15% seen once. What was sequenced was blood. These receptors originate from a woman in her 50s with Graves' ophthalmopathy. Each CDR3 is given with its conserved first and last residue.

v_call	cdr3_aa
TRBV28	CATRRTSADNEQFF
TRBV11-3	CASSTRDKTTREQYF
TRBV7-3	CASSPRPTSGSTQVRNEQFF
TRBV10-3	CATKPGQSSYEQYF
TRBV20-1	CSATDREGTEAFF
TRBV28	CASSLIYPASLHF
TRBV20-1	CSARDRARESSEQYF
TRBV4-2	CASSQGEGGYQPQHF
TRBV15	CATSRVRREDTRYGYTF
TRBV11-2	CASSPTSGDSYNEQFF
TRBV20-1	CSARDLDFYEQYF
TRBV7-9	CASTIRGGGSYNEQFF
TRBV7-9	CASIRTSGEQYF
TRBV15	CATSRGQKARSEQYF
TRBV19	CASNGGGHQETQYF
TRBV12-3/TRBV12-4	CASSQIRGTGELFF
TRBV3-1	CASSQVGSYENEQFF
TRBV3-1	CASSQDRLAERTGELFF
TRBV29-1	CSVWGTVPRPNTEAFF
TRBV7-9	CASSSREANQETQYF
TRBV28	CASSLTRTGPLYGYTF
TRBV5-1	CASSLVQTNTGELFF
TRBV20-1	CSARVRRAGANVLTF
TRBV27	CAGSPARLNTEAFF
TRBV30	CAFSGQNQPQHF
TRBV7-2	CASSLIVNEKLFF
TRBV9	CASSGPGGSGLYNEQFF
TRBV11-1	CASSSYGQAYEQYF
TRBV24-1	CASGASGNPGYNEQFF
TRBV11-2	CASSRHQNQPQHF
TRBV4-3	CASSQSTTGYSYGYTF
TRBV20-1	CSAYDNTDTQYF
TRBV5-6	CASSQKLEDQETQYF
TRBV7-2	CASRYRGQNTGELFF
TRBV5-1	CASSSLHLYEQYF
TRBV19	CASSIVGPERGQPQHF
TRBV19	CASSMEGTSGMKDTQYF
TRBV5-6	CASSSRDILQETQYF
TRBV7-3	CASSETGSLRPDTQYF
TRBV30	CAWGPSSGNTIYF
TRBV20-1	CSARAGFNEQFF